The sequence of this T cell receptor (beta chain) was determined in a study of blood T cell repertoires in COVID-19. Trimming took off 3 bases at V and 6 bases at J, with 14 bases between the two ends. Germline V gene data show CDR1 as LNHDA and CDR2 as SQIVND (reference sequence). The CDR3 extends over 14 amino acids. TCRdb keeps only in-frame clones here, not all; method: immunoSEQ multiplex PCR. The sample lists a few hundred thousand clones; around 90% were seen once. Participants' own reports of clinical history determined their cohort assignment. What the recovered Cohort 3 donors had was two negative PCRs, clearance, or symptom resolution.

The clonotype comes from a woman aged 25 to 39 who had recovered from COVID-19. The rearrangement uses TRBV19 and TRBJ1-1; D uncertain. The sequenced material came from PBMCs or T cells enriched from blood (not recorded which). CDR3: CASSISKEGAEAFF. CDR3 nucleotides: TGTGCCAGTAGTATTAGTAAAGAGGGAGCTGAAGCTTTCTTT.